This T cell receptor (beta chain) comes out of a study of shared T cell receptors in the human thymus. The CDR3 contains 15 residues. Per the germline V gene, CDR1 is LGHNA and CDR2 is YSLEER. Trimming took 2 bases from V and 3 from J, leaving 14 bases between them. TCRdb's table, derived via immunoSEQ multiplex PCR, lists solely in-frame clones and lacks some. This table has hundreds of thousands of clones, roughly 94% appearing once. Sequencing was performed on thymocytes. J is TRBJ2-7 and V is TRBV4-3, with D unclear. This receptor was taken from a human donor. Here the CDR3 DNA reads TGCGCCAGCAGCCAACACTTTTCGTCCGACTACGAGCAGTACTTC. It specifies CASSQHFSSDYEQYF.